The next 23 T cell receptor beta chains were all read from a single sample in a study of cytomegalovirus exposure and HLA in healthy donors. The PCR was carried out with 60 Vbeta primers and 13 Jbeta primers. Measured with immunoSEQ multiplex PCR; TCRdb has only the in-frame clones, and not every one. The data show 150,000 to 200,000 clones, with around 78% seen just once and approximately 3.1% held by the top ten. Sample: PBMCs. The receptors shown here come from a woman in her thirties or forties in good health and CMV-seronegative.

In this sample, this clone turned up once. CDR3 sequence: CASSVSKQQGRYDGYTF. DNA of the CDR3: TGTGCCAGCAGCGTATCCAAGCAACAGGGGCGCTATGATGGCTACACCTTC. This chain joins TRBV9 and TRBJ1-2; 7 nucleotides align to TRBD1. The CDR3 contains 17 residues. With V trimmed by 1 base and J by 6 bases, 15 bases remained unmatched. The germline CDR1 and CDR2 sequences are SGDLS and YYNGEE.

The V and J genes are TRBV6-5 and TRBJ2-7; 10 bases are shared with TRBD1. The J segment lost 5 bases and the V segment lost 5 bases, leaving 6 bases of the junction unmatched. The germline CDR1 and CDR2 sequences are MNHEY and SVGAGI. The CDR3 is 14 residues long. CDR3 sequence: CASSGGTGVNEQYF. The DNA of the CDR3 is TGTGCCAGCAGTGGTGGGACAGGGGTAAACGAGCAGTACTTC.

This clone occurred a few times. V gene TRBV4-1 combines with J gene TRBJ1-1, with D tentatively TRBD1 (6 bases). CDR3 size: 17 residues. The ends were cut back, 3 bases at V and 0 bases at J, with 17 bases in the middle. The V gene's germline CDR1 is MGHRA and CDR2 YSYEKL. CDR3 coding DNA: TGCGCCAGCAGCCAGGCACAGGGTGAATTCGTGAACACTGAAGCTTTCTTT. Protein sequence: CASSQAQGEFVNTEAFF.

This chain links TRBV2 with TRBJ2-5; TRBD2 aligns across 7 bases. The CDR3 has 14 amino acids. Germline loops: CDR1 SNHLY, CDR2 FYNNEI. V trimming: 1 base; J trimming: 8 bases; junction bases outside the gene matches: 7. CDR3 DNA: TGTGCCAGCAGTGAAGGGGATAGCGGGTCAACCCAGTACTTC. Protein sequence: CASSEGDSGSTQYF.

This chain joins TRBV5-1 and TRBJ2-3, with 8 bases lining up with TRBD1. The CDR3 loop spans 15 amino acids. Trimming took 4 bases from V and 2 from J; bases not matched to a gene: 6. Germline CDR1 and CDR2: SGHRS and YFSETQ. CDR3 protein: CASSETGDFTDTQYF. The DNA for the CDR3 is TGCGCCAGCAGCGAGACAGGGGATTTCACAGATACGCAGTATTTT. Full variable domain (rest looked up from reference TRBV5-1 and TRBJ2-3): KAGVTQTPRYLIKTRGQQVTLSCSPISGHRSVSWYQQTPGQGLQFLFEYFSETQRNKGNFPGRFSGRQFSNSRSEMNVSTLELGDSALYLCASSETGDFTDTQYFGPGTRLTVL.

This clone was observed a few times. This chain joins TRBV28 and TRBJ1-1; 7 nucleotides line up with TRBD1. Germline trimming cut 8 bases from V and 6 bases from J; bases unmatched to any gene: 15. CDR1 MDHEN and CDR2 SYDVKM come from the germline V gene. The CDR3 contains 15 residues. CDR3 protein: CASEGNNRGRSEAFF. The DNA for the CDR3 is TGTGCCAGCGAGGGAAATAACAGGGGACGATCTGAAGCTTTCTTT.

V and J are TRBV25-1 and TRBJ2-1; weak D call: TRBD2 (6 bases). Per germline, CDR1 MGHDK and CDR2 SYGVNS. Trimming cost V 7 bases and J 0 bases, with 13 bases left between them. The CDR3 length is 15 residues. Here the CDR3 reads CASTVGGSSYNEQFF. CDR3 DNA sequence: TGTGCCAGCACCGTTGGGGGGAGCTCCTACAATGAGCAGTTCTTC.

The chain joins TRBV2 to TRBJ2-7; 10 bases agree with TRBD1. Germline assignment: CDR1 SNHLY and CDR2 FYNNEI. J gave up 0 bases and V 5 bases, and 16 bases lay outside the gene matches. This CDR3 has 19 amino acids. DNA for the CDR3: TGTGCCAGCAGTAACCCGGGACAGGGGCCCCATCGTCGCTCCTACGAGCAGTACTTC. Translating it yields CASSNPGQGPHRRSYEQYF.

This clone has a single count. This sequence joins TRBV21-1 and TRBJ1-1. TRBV21-1 is deemed a pseudogene. The CDR3 runs to 15 residues. The CDR3 DNA reads as TGTGCCAGCAGCAAAGGTGCGGGGGCGGGCACTGAAGCTTTCTTT. Its protein product is CASSKGAGAGTEAFF.

The chain links TRBV28 to TRBJ1-4; D unresolved. The CDR3 is made up of 14 amino acids. CDR1 MDHEN and CDR2 SYDVKM come from the germline V gene. Deletions cut 3 bases from V and 7 bases from J, with 12 bases between. The CDR3 DNA follows: TGTGCCAGCAGTTTTATTCCAGGATTTGAAAAACTGTTTTTT. It codes for CASSFIPGFEKLFF. The full variable domain, with the rest looked up from reference TRBV28 and TRBJ1-4, is DVKVTQSSRYLVKRTGEKVFLECVQDMDHENMFWYRQDPGLGLRLIYFSYDVKMKEKGDIPEGYSVSREKKERFSLILESASTNQTSMYLCASSFIPGFEKLFFGSGTQLSVL.

The chain is built from TRBV19 and TRBJ2-7; D perhaps matches TRBD2 (7 bases). The CDR3 loop spans 15 amino acids. V was shortened by 2 bases and J by 0 bases, with 11 bases between the two germline ends. The V gene's germline CDR1 is LNHDA and CDR2 SQIVND (reference sequence). The CDR3 nucleotides are TGTGCCAGTAGTATAAGGGAGGGGGTCTCCTACGAGCAGTACTTC. Protein sequence: CASSIREGVSYEQYF.

This clone has more than one count but fewer than ten. The chain links TRBV7-8 to TRBJ1-5; the D is unclear. The ends were cut back, 1 base at V and 0 bases at J, with 19 bases in the middle. This CDR3 contains 19 residues. Germline loops: CDR1 SGHVS, CDR2 FQNEAQ. The CDR3 reads CASSLGSGHRHYSNQPQHF. CDR3 DNA sequence: TGTGCCAGCAGCTTAGGATCAGGCCACCGACATTATAGCAATCAGCCCCAGCATTTT.

The chain recombines TRBV19 with TRBJ2-7; tentative D call: TRBD1 (6 bases). The germline CDR1 and CDR2 sequences are LNHDA and SQIVND (reference sequence). CDR3 size: 14 residues. The V gene lost 3 bases and the J gene lost 1 base, with 10 bases spanning the gap. The CDR3 DNA follows: TGTGCCAGTAGTATCACCGGGACATCCTACGAGCAGTACTTC. This codes for CASSITGTSYEQYF.

Only one count was recorded for this clone. The V call is TRBV13, the J call TRBJ2-2; 8 positions agree with TRBD2. This CDR3 is 17 amino acids long. The germline gives CDR1 PRHDT, CDR2 FYEKMQ (reference sequence). Germline trimming cut 5 bases from V and 6 bases from J; bases unmatched to any gene: 14. The CDR3 DNA reads as TGTGCCAGCAGCCGGTTACGGGGGGGGGCGTCGCCCGGGGAGCTGTTTTTT. The encoded protein is CASSRLRGGASPGELFF.

This clone turned up a few times. This chain joins TRBV29-1 and TRBJ1-1; the match to TRBD1 covers 7 bases. The CDR3 runs to 13 residues. The germline V gene encodes CDR1 SQVTM and CDR2 ANQGSEA. Losses at the gene ends were 7 bases for V and 2 bases for J; bases not matched to a gene: 7. The CDR3, as DNA: TGCAGCGGATCACAGGGGACAAACACTGAAGCTTTCTTT. Its protein is CSGSQGTNTEAFF.

J is TRBJ2-1 and V is TRBV6-1; 11 bases align to TRBD2. The ends lost 2 bases at V and 11 bases at J; junction bases unmatched: 5. Germline assignment: CDR1 MNHNS and CDR2 SASEGT. The CDR3 contains 14 residues. CDR3 nucleotide sequence: TGTGCCAGCAGTGAATCTAGCGGGGGGACGAAGCAGTTCTTC. Translation: CASSESSGGTKQFF.

The V call is TRBV14, the J call TRBJ2-7; maybe TRBD1 (7 bases). Trimming pared 0 bases from V and 7 bases from J, leaving 13 bases between. The CDR3 contains 14 residues. The V gene's germline CDR1 is SGHDN and CDR2 FVKESK. The CDR3 protein is CASSQEGRGDEQYF. The CDR3, as DNA: TGTGCCAGCAGCCAAGAGGGCAGGGGGGATGAGCAGTACTTC.

A single count supports this clone. The chain combines TRBV5-5 with TRBJ2-3; 8 positions agree with TRBD2. J lost 1 base, V lost 4 bases, and 5 bases had no gene match. The CDR3 runs to 15 residues. CDR1 is SGHKS, CDR2 YYEKEE, per germline (reference sequence). This chain's CDR3 is CASSPPGGGTDTQYF. The CDR3 DNA is TGTGCCAGCAGCCCCCCGGGGGGGGGCACAGATACGCAGTATTTT.

The genes are TRBV19 and TRBJ1-1, with 7 bases identical to TRBD1. Per the germline V gene, CDR1 is LNHDA and CDR2 is SQIVND (reference sequence). This CDR3 has 12 residues. V lost 6 bases and J lost 11; bases outside the gene matches: 9. CDR3 sequence reads: CASSLTDRVAFF. The DNA for the CDR3 is TGTGCCAGTAGCCTAACAGACAGGGTTGCTTTCTTT. Based on the CDR3 plus reference TRBV19 and TRBJ1-1, the full variable domain is DGGITQSPKYLFRKEGQNVTLSCEQNLNHDAMYWYRQDPGQGLRLIYYSQIVNDFQKGDIAEGYSVSREKKESFPLTVTSAQKNPTAFYLCASSLTDRVAFFGQGTRLTVV.

The gene calls are TRBV5-6 and TRBJ1-1; no clear D. The V and J ends lost 4 bases and 3 bases respectively, with 10 bases between them. The CDR3 extends over 13 amino acids. Germline V gene sequence: CDR1 SGHDT, CDR2 YYEEEE. The CDR3 protein is CASSVTAYTEAFF. The CDR3 region has the DNA TGTGCCAGCAGCGTCACAGCTTACACTGAAGCTTTCTTT.

The chain carries TRBV6-1 and TRBJ2-5, with 11 nucleotides matching TRBD2. The germline gives CDR1 MNHNS, CDR2 SASEGT. Trimming at V came to 10 bases and at J to 2 bases, leaving 3 bases not matched to a gene. The CDR3 totals 13 residues. The DNA for the CDR3 is TGTGCCACCAGACTAGCGGGACAAGAGACCCAGTACTTC. The encoded protein is CATRLAGQETQYF.

The gene calls are TRBV7-2 and TRBJ1-2; D perhaps matches TRBD1 (5 bases). From germline, CDR1 is SGHTA and CDR2 FQGNSA. The CDR3 runs 13 residues. The V gene lost 2 bases and the J gene lost 6 bases, with 10 bases spanning the gap. The CDR3 DNA reads as TGTGCCAGCAGCTTAAAGGGAGGGGATGGCTACACCTTC. Translating gives CASSLKGGDGYTF.

This rearrangement joins TRBV6-5 to TRBJ1-5, with 8 bases identical to TRBD1. Germline CDR1 is MNHEY and CDR2 is SVGAGI. CDR3 length: 15 amino acids. Germline trimming cut 5 bases from V and 2 bases from J; bases unmatched to any gene: 5. CDR3 in amino acids: CASSPGGGGNQPQHF. The CDR3 DNA sequence: TGTGCCAGCAGTCCAGGGGGCGGAGGCAATCAGCCCCAGCATTTT.